The 12 T cell receptor beta chains reported below all come from one sample, sequenced in a study of blood T cell repertoires in COVID-19. This table comes from immunoSEQ multiplex PCR, and its TCRdb copy is limited to in-frame clones, with some not included. The table shows 400,000 to 550,000 clones, with 85% to 90% occurring only once. Sequencing was done on a sample of peripheral blood. These receptors were collected from a woman in her twenties or thirties with acute or convalescent COVID-19.

This chain uses TRBV25-1 with TRBJ2-2; weak D call: TRBD1 (5 bases). The V gene's germline CDR1 is MGHDK and CDR2 SYGVNS. The CDR3 covers 17 residues. V dropped 4 bases and J dropped 0 bases, with 15 bases sitting between them. Here the CDR3 reads CASSGAGYLSNTGELFF. The DNA of the CDR3 is TGTGCCAGCAGTGGAGCAGGGTATCTGTCGAACACCGGGGAGCTGTTTTTT.

The chain combines TRBV5-1 with TRBJ1-1, with TRBD1 matching 10 bases. This CDR3 has 15 amino acids. J lost 4 bases, V lost 4 bases, and 7 bases had no gene match. Germline CDR1 SGHRS, CDR2 YFSETQ. The CDR3, as DNA: TGCGCCAGCAGCGTAGGGACAGGGGAAGGCACTGAAGCTTTCTTT. It specifies CASSVGTGEGTEAFF.

The sample holds a few counts of this clone. The CDR3 DNA sequence: TGTGCCAGCAGCTTAGGGCGGCTGCTACCTGGAAACACCATATATTTT. Translating it yields CASSLGRLLPGNTIYF. The chain combines TRBV7-9 with TRBJ1-3; D gene uncertain. Trimming stripped 1 base from V and 2 bases from J, with 12 bases between. The CDR3 has 16 residues. The germline gives CDR1 SEHNR, CDR2 FQNEAQ (reference sequence).

V is TRBV29-1 and J is TRBJ2-3, with D possibly being TRBD2 (5 bases). Trimming took 4 bases from V and 6 from J, leaving 11 bases between them. This CDR3 has 12 residues. Looked up from germline, CDR1 is SQVTM and CDR2 is ANQGSEA. CDR3 nucleotides: TGCAGCGTTGTTACGGGGTCGGATACGCAGTATTTT. Translated, it gives CSVVTGSDTQYF.

As to this clone: Distinct nucleotide sequences in the sample also encode this CDR3. The gene calls are TRBV30 and TRBJ1-5; D uncertain. This CDR3 is 12 amino acids long. CDR1 is GTSNPN, CDR2 SVGIG, per germline (reference sequence). V gave up 1 base and J gave up 4 bases, with 5 bases separating them. The CDR3 nucleotides read TGTGCCTGGAGTGGAGGAAATCAGCCCCAGCATTTT. Its protein product is CAWSGGNQPQHF.

The rearrangement links TRBV7-9 to TRBJ2-3; TRBD2 aligns across 10 bases. The germline gives CDR1 SEHNR, CDR2 FQNEAQ (reference sequence). The CDR3 loop spans 16 amino acids. J lost 2 bases, V lost 3 bases, and 5 bases had no gene match. The CDR3 protein is CASSFRTSGDTDTQYF. CDR3 nucleotides: TGTGCCAGCAGCTTCCGGACTAGCGGAGACACAGATACGCAGTATTTT.

The rearrangement joins TRBV7-9 to TRBJ2-2; 8 bases fit TRBD1. Losses at the gene ends were 4 bases for V and 4 bases for J; bases not matched to a gene: 5. This CDR3 is 15 amino acids long. CDR1 is SEHNR and CDR2 is FQNEAQ in the germline V gene (reference sequence). The CDR3 spells CASSSTGGSTGELFF. CDR3 in DNA: TGTGCCAGCAGCTCCACAGGGGGTAGCACCGGGGAGCTGTTTTTT.

The V and J genes are TRBV6-5 and TRBJ1-1, with D possibly TRBD1 on 6 matching bases. V was trimmed by 7 bases and J by 4 bases, leaving 16 bases between them. This CDR3 comprises 14 residues. Germline V CDR1 and CDR2: MNHEY, SVGAGI. CDR3 sequence: CASTLDSVGTEAFF. The CDR3 DNA reads as TGTGCCAGCACCCTGGACAGCGTGGGCACTGAAGCTTTCTTT.

V is TRBV9 and J is TRBJ2-2; TRBD2 matches 8 bases. CDR3 length: 17 residues. Germline V gene data show CDR1 as SGDLS and CDR2 as YYNGEE. V gave up 0 bases and J gave up 6 bases; unmatched junction bases: 10. CDR3 in DNA: TGTGCCAGCAGCGTAGGCCCTAATTTCGGGGGGGCCGGGGAGCTGTTTTTT. It is translated as CASSVGPNFGGAGELFF.

This chain links TRBV19 with TRBJ2-7; 7 bases align to TRBD2. The trim removed 3 bases at V and 4 bases at J, leaving 9 bases unmatched. The CDR3 runs 15 residues. Per the germline V gene, CDR1 is LNHDA and CDR2 is SQIVND (reference sequence). The CDR3 DNA is TGTGCCAGTAGTATTGCCTTCCAGGGAGGGTACGAGCAGTACTTC. Its protein is CASSIAFQGGYEQYF.

This chain uses TRBV18 with TRBJ2-1; tentative D call: TRBD2 (5 bases). V was pared by 0 bases and J by 2 bases, with 11 bases between. The CDR3 is 16 amino acids. Germline V gene lookup returns CDR1 KGHSH and CDR2 LQKENI. The CDR3 nucleotides are TGTGCCAGCTCACCACCATTTCTAGCCACCTACAATGAGCAGTTCTTC. The encoded protein is CASSPPFLATYNEQFF.

This sequence joins TRBV15 and TRBJ2-5; the match to TRBD1 covers 8 bases. The germline gives CDR1 LNHNV, CDR2 YYDKDF (reference sequence). The CDR3 has 13 amino acids. The J segment lost 5 bases and the V segment lost 6 bases, leaving 5 bases of the junction unmatched. As DNA, the CDR3 is TGTGCCACCAGGACAGGGGTGGGGGAGACCCAGTACTTC. It codes for CATRTGVGETQYF.